The rows below give T cell receptor beta chains drawn from one sample of a study of early stage breast cancer tumors. Libraries were prepared by immunoSEQ multiplex PCR; TCRdb keeps only in-frame clonotypes and omits some of them. Here the sample spans tens of thousands of clones, 78% being singletons. Sequencing was carried out using blood. These TCRs come from a person in their forties with breast cancer. Each CDR3 is given with its conserved first and last residue. A D gene is named only where the DNA matches it firmly. Clone size, where shown, is once, few, many, or a class for clones that have expanded.

j_call d_call v_call clone_size cdr3_nt cdr3_aa
TRBJ2-2 - TRBV12-5 - TGTGCTAGTGGTTTGGTACGAGGCGGGGACGGGGAGCTGTTTTTT CASGLVRGGDGELFF
TRBJ2-4 - TRBV2 - TGTGCCAGCACATTAATTGGGGGACGAAAAAACATTCAGTACTTC CASTLIGGRKNIQYF
TRBJ1-1 - TRBV6-5 few TGTGCCAGCAGTTACGGGGGAAGGGCTGAAGCTTTCTTT CASSYGGRAEAFF
TRBJ1-2 - TRBV6-5 - TGTGCCAGCACCTCCCGCTCTTATGGCTACACCTTC CASTSRSYGYTF
TRBJ2-1 TRBD1 TRBV6-4 - TGTGCCAGCAGTGAAGGGGACAGGGATCACAATGAGCAGTTCTTC CASSEGDRDHNEQFF
TRBJ2-7 - TRBV6-5 - TGTGCCAGACCTTCGGGCAAAACCTACGAGCAGTACTTC CARPSGKTYEQYF
TRBJ1-2 - TRBV5-1 - TGCGCCAGCGTACCACTTCCGACTGCTTCGGGCTACACCTTC CASVPLPTASGYTF
TRBJ2-2 - TRBV5-6 - TGTGCCAGCAGCTTTCAAGGCAGGGAGGCCACCGGGGAGCTGTTTTTT CASSFQGREATGELFF
TRBJ1-2 - TRBV2 few TGTGCCAGCAGCCCGACGTCTACGGGCGGCTACACCTTC CASSPTSTGGYTF
TRBJ2-3 TRBD2 TRBV4-2 - TGTGCCAGCAGCCAAGCGGGACTAGCGGACACAGATACGCAGTATTTT CASSQAGLADTDTQYF
TRBJ2-6 - TRBV5-1 - TGCGCCAGCAGCCCGGACCTGGGAACCTCTTCTGGGGCCAACGTCCTGACTTTC CASSPDLGTSSGANVLTF
TRBJ2-3 - TRBV11-2 - TGTGCCAGCAGCGCAACCATAATTGGTAGTGTGGATACGCAGTATTTT CASSATIIGSVDTQYF
TRBJ2-1 TRBD2 TRBV27 - TGTGCCAGCAGTTTATTAGCCGGGACTAGAGAGTTCTTC CASSLLAGTREFF
TRBJ2-6 - TRBV19 - TGTGCCAGTAGTATGACTGGGGCCAACGTCCTGACTTTC CASSMTGANVLTF
TRBJ2-1 - TRBV30 - TGTGCCTGTTTTTCGCAGGTCGATGAGCAGTTCTTC CACFSQVDEQFF
TRBJ2-1 TRBD2 TRBV4-2 - TGTGCCAGCAGCCCAGTAGCGGGAGGGTGGTTGGATGAGCAGTTCTTC CASSPVAGGWLDEQFF
TRBJ1-2 TRBD1 TRBV29-1 - TGCAGCGTGGGGGACAGGGATTCCCATGGCTACACCTTC CSVGDRDSHGYTF
TRBJ2-3 - TRBV19 - TGTGCCAGTAGTGAGGCAGATCACACAGATACGCAGTATTTT CASSEADHTDTQYF
TRBJ2-1 TRBD2 TRBV19 once TGTGCCAGTAGCCTAGTAGAAGCGGGAGGGCCCCAGTTCTTC CASSLVEAGGPQFF
TRBJ2-2 - TRBV27 - TGTGCCAGCAGTGATTGGAACACCGGGGAGCTGTTTTTT CASSDWNTGELFF
TRBJ1-2 - TRBV7-2 - TGTGCCAGCAGCTTTGGGGAATTGGATGGCTACACCTTC CASSFGELDGYTF
TRBJ2-1 TRBD2 TRBV5-4 - TGTGCCAGCACCTTGACTAGCGGGAGCTTCAATGAGCAGTTCTTC CASTLTSGSFNEQFF
TRBJ2-7 - TRBV19 few TGTGCCAGTAGTACGAAACAGGGTCCCTACGAGCAGTACTTC CASSTKQGPYEQYF
TRBJ2-7 - TRBV5-1 - TGCGCCAGCAGCTTGGAGGGGGGGTACTACGAGCAGTACTTC CASSLEGGYYEQYF
TRBJ1-5 - TRBV15 - TGTGCCACCAGCAGAGGCGGGACATATAGCAATCAGCCCCAGCATTTT CATSRGGTYSNQPQHF
TRBJ2-3 - TRBV9 few TGTGCCAGCAGCGTAGAGGGGTTGACAGATACGCAGTATTTT CASSVEGLTDTQYF
TRBJ2-3 TRBD2 TRBV15 - TGTGCCACAGCTGAACTAGCGGGAGCTGTAGATACGCAGTATTTT CATAELAGAVDTQYF
TRBJ1-4 - TRBV15 - TGTGCCACCAGCTCTCCCCCGGTGGTACATGAAAAACTGTTTTTT CATSSPPVVHEKLFF
TRBJ2-4 - TRBV18 - TGTGCCAGCTCACCGAGGGGAGGATCCGGGACCGCCGGCAAAAACATTCAGTACTTC CASSPRGGSGTAGKNIQYF
TRBJ2-7 - TRBV7-8 few TGTGCCAGCAGCTCCGTTGTCTCCTACGAGCAGTACTTC CASSSVVSYEQYF
TRBJ2-5 TRBD2 TRBV7-9 few TGTGCCAGCAGCTTGAGCGGGAGGCCCCAAGAGACCCAGTACTTC CASSLSGRPQETQYF
TRBJ2-3 - TRBV2 once TGTGCCAGCACCCGGGGTAACACAGATACGCAGTATTTT CASTRGNTDTQYF
TRBJ1-2 - TRBV4-2 - TGTGCCAGCAGCCAAGTTGGGGGGGGTTCTATCGGTGGCTACACCTTC CASSQVGGGSIGGYTF
TRBJ2-1 TRBD2 TRBV7-9 - TGTGCCAGCAGCTTAGAGGCTCGTAGCGGGATGCGCTACAATGAGCAGTTCTTC CASSLEARSGMRYNEQFF
TRBJ1-2 TRBD1 TRBV6-1 - TGTGCCAGCGGACTGGGACAGAACTATGGCTACACCTTC CASGLGQNYGYTF
TRBJ1-2 - TRBV7-9 - TGTGCCAGCAGCTTTTTGGTGGTGACTAACTATGGCTACACCTTC CASSFLVVTNYGYTF
TRBJ2-7 - TRBV7-9 - TGTGCCAGCAGCTTAGCGGGAGGTCCCTACGAGCAGTACTTC CASSLAGGPYEQYF